The clone carrying this T cell receptor beta chain was picked up one time. The table came from immunoSEQ multiplex PCR; TCRdb's copy has only in-frame clones and leaves some out. The sample lists 150,000 to 200,000 clones; over 75% were seen once. This sample is part of a study of blood T cell repertoires in COVID-19. Overall study: Acute-phase and convalescent COVID-19 samples originated in the United States, Italy and Spain.

Trimming took off 5 bases at V and 1 base at J, with 15 bases between the two ends. This CDR3 spans 16 amino acids. CDR1 and CDR2 (germline): LNHDA, SQIVND (reference sequence). This chain uses TRBV19 with TRBJ2-4, with TRBD2 as a possible D gene (5 bases). The TCR was taken from a man in his fifties or sixties who had recovered from COVID-19. Material: PBMCs or T cells enriched from blood (not recorded which). Here the CDR3 reads CASSPGGYGAKNIQYF. CDR3 in DNA: TGTGCCAGTAGTCCTGGAGGCTATGGCGCCAAAAACATTCAGTACTTC.